The 31 T cell receptor beta chains presented below share a single source sample, sequenced in a study of T-cell memory formation after mild COVID-19 (dated by TCRdb to 2020 to 2022). Libraries were prepared through 5' RACE. The instrument was an Illumina NovaSeq 6000. TCRdb ran its own pipeline on the public reads, namely fastp trimming at Q25 and MiXCR clone calling, and kept in-frame beta chains. Each CDR3 protein appears once, grouped with its most common genes and DNA. In all, the sample holds about 190,000 distinct CDR3 sequences, and approximately 20% of those were seen once. The ten largest clones take up 2% to 3% of the sample. Sequencing was carried out using PBMCs or a T cell subset sorted from them (not recorded which). The receptors were sampled from an adult woman who had mild COVID-19 (a few samples of this study predate the infection). The sample titles of this study are shuffled in the database, so cell type and time point are left out; the donor was told from shared clones.

This clonotype appeared a few times. The rearrangement links TRBV12-3 or TRBV12-4 to TRBJ2-3; 7 positions agree with TRBD1. This CDR3 comprises 16 residues. The junction had 10 bases not matched to a gene; V was cut back by 5 bases and J by 2 bases. CDR3 DNA sequence: TGTGCCAGCAGTCCGCCGACAGGGAGAGCCACAGATACGCAGTATTTT. This gives the protein CASSPPTGRATDTQYF.

The rearrangement links TRBV20-1 to TRBJ1-1; no clear D. The CDR3 loop spans 14 amino acids. V lost 1 base and J lost 2, with 11 bases in between. Germline CDR1 is DFQATT and CDR2 is SNEGSKA (reference sequence). The CDR3 loop is CSARVSGPNTEAFF. The CDR3 DNA reads as TGCAGTGCTAGAGTCAGCGGTCCTAACACTGAAGCTTTCTTT.

This clonotype came up a few times. The chain recombines TRBV9 with TRBJ1-4, with 12 nucleotides matching TRBD1. Germline lookup yields CDR1 SGDLS and CDR2 YYNGEE. The V gene end was trimmed by 3 bases and the J gene end by 8 bases; junction bases not matched to a gene: 8. The length of the CDR3 is 16 residues. The CDR3 nucleotides are TGTGCCAGCAGCGGGGGGACAGGGGGCTTAAGAGAAAAACTGTTTTTT. Translation: CASSGGTGGLREKLFF.

This clonotype was seen ten or more times. The DNA of the CDR3 is TGTGCCAGCAGGGGACTAGCCGCCGTAGGGCAGTTCTTC. Its translation is CASRGLAAVGQFF. The chain uses TRBV2 and TRBJ2-1; 9 nucleotides match TRBD2. V dropped 6 bases and J dropped 12; count of bases not matched to a gene: 9. Germline V gene data show CDR1 as SNHLY and CDR2 as FYNNEI. The CDR3 runs to 13 residues.

This clonotype was picked up a small number of times. This sequence joins TRBV6-5 and TRBJ2-3, with 10 bases matching TRBD2. Germline CDR1 is MNHEY and CDR2 is SVGAGI. There are 17 residues in the CDR3. The J segment lost 3 bases and the V segment lost 5 bases, leaving 11 bases of the junction unmatched. This chain's CDR3 is CASSRLFSGRRTDTQYF. DNA of the CDR3: TGTGCCAGCAGTCGCCTCTTTAGCGGGAGGCGGACAGATACGCAGTATTTT.

The genes are TRBV6-1 and TRBJ1-2, with D hard to call. V lost 5 bases and J lost 3, with 10 bases in between. Germline V lookup: CDR1 MNHNS, CDR2 SASEGT. This CDR3 has 13 residues. CDR3 residues: CASSTDSYYGYTF. The CDR3 DNA reads TGTGCCAGCAGTACGGATAGCTACTATGGCTACACCTTC.

The sample holds a few counts of this clonotype. The V and J genes are TRBV6-6 and TRBJ1-1, with TRBD1 matching over 7 bases. The CDR3 length is 14 residues. The germline gives CDR1 MNHNY, CDR2 SVGAGI (reference sequence). V was clipped by 10 bases and J by 4 bases; unmatched bases: 12. The CDR3 bases are TGTGCCACCTCAAAGGGGGCCCTGCTCACTGAAGCTTTCTTT. Amino acids: CATSKGALLTEAFF.

There are a few counts of this clonotype. The J gene is TRBJ2-1, the V gene TRBV6-2 or TRBV6-3; 10 bases are a match to TRBD2. The CDR3 runs 19 residues. Losses at the gene ends were 0 bases for V and 4 bases for J; bases not matched to a gene: 12. Germline V gene sequence: CDR1 MNHEY, CDR2 SVGEGT. The CDR3 region has the DNA TGTGCCAGCAGTTACTCGCTCCTAGCGGGAGTACCTGGGTACAATGAGCAGTTCTTC. Residues: CASSYSLLAGVPGYNEQFF.

The chain has TRBV3-1 and TRBJ1-1, with no clear D. This CDR3 has 15 amino acids. V shed 1 base and J shed 6 bases, with 15 bases lying between them. Germline V gene sequence: CDR1 LGHDT, CDR2 YNNKEL (reference sequence). The CDR3 reads CASSQVHGPSPEAFF. The CDR3 DNA reads as TGTGCCAGCAGCCAAGTACATGGGCCAAGCCCTGAAGCTTTCTTT.

In its sample, this clonotype was seen a few times. The chain recombines TRBV11-2 with TRBJ2-7, with no clear D. Germline lookup yields CDR1 SGHAT and CDR2 FQNNGV. This CDR3 is 13 amino acids long. Trimming took 0 bases from V and 5 from J, leaving 8 bases between them. The CDR3 nucleotides are TGTGCCAGCAGCTTAGATCGTAGCAACGAGCAGTACTTC. As protein: CASSLDRSNEQYF.

The table lists this clonotype with a few counts. J is TRBJ2-2 and V is TRBV24-1; the match to TRBD2 covers 9 bases. Germline assignment: CDR1 KGHDR and CDR2 SFDVKD. CDR3 size: 18 residues. V trimming: 5 bases; J trimming: 0 bases; junction bases outside the gene matches: 9. The CDR3 protein is CATSARPGLATNTGELFF. The CDR3 DNA sequence: TGTGCCACCAGTGCCCGACCGGGACTAGCAACGAACACCGGGGAGCTGTTTTTT.

This clonotype was found many times. The V gene is TRBV5-5, the J gene TRBJ1-5; D call uncertain. The V gene's germline CDR1 is SGHKS and CDR2 YYEKEE (reference sequence). V lost 0 bases and J 4 bases, leaving 8 bases between the germline ends. The CDR3 extends over 14 amino acids. Here the CDR3 DNA reads TGTGCCAGCAGCTTGGTGGCAGGAAATCAGCCCCAGCATTTT. This codes for CASSLVAGNQPQHF.

There are a few counts of this clonotype. The chain has TRBV5-1 and TRBJ1-5; the D gene is possibly TRBD1 (5 bases). In germline, CDR1 is SGHRS, CDR2 YFSETQ. Trimming removed 0 bases from V and 0 bases from J, with 10 bases in between. The CDR3 has 16 amino acids. Here the CDR3 DNA reads TGCGCCAGCAGCTTGGCAGGGTTCCATAGCAATCAGCCCCAGCATTTT. Its protein is CASSLAGFHSNQPQHF.

The chain is built from TRBV24-1 and TRBJ1-2; no firm D call. Trimming took 4 bases from V and 4 from J, leaving 15 bases between them. Germline-derived CDR1 and CDR2 are KGHDR and SFDVKD. The CDR3 is 15 amino acids. In DNA form, the CDR3 reads TGTGCCACCAGTGACACCCGGGGAGGAGCCTATGGCTACACCTTC. Residues: CATSDTRGGAYGYTF.

The table lists this clonotype with a few counts. The genes are TRBV27 and TRBJ2-4; D gene ambiguous. The CDR3 sequence is 14 residues long. Germline V gene sequence: CDR1 MNHEY, CDR2 SMNVEV (reference sequence). V was clipped by 0 bases and J by 2 bases, with 5 bases between them. DNA for the CDR3: TGTGCCAGCAGTTTATCAGGGTCCAAAAACATTCAGTACTTC. Amino acids: CASSLSGSKNIQYF.

This clonotype was detected only a few times. The V gene is TRBV12-3 or TRBV12-4, the J gene TRBJ2-3; D uncertain. The V and J ends lost 2 bases and 2 bases respectively, with 8 bases between them. The CDR3 is 14 amino acids. The CDR3 nucleotides read TGTGCCAGCAGTTTATGGGCGGACACAGATACGCAGTATTTT. It codes for CASSLWADTDTQYF.

The chain combines TRBV6-6 with TRBJ2-3, with TRBD2 matching 11 bases. CDR3 length equals 16 residues. Germline lookup yields CDR1 MNHNY and CDR2 SVGAGI (reference sequence). The J segment lost 7 bases and the V segment lost 6 bases, leaving 12 bases of the junction unmatched. This chain's CDR3 is CASSRGASGGSYTQYF. CDR3 nucleotide sequence: TGTGCCAGCAGCAGGGGGGCTAGCGGGGGGAGTTATACGCAGTATTTT.

This clonotype was found a few times. Here the CDR3 reads CASSQCGGKGTYNSPLHF. CDR3 sequence (DNA): TGCGCCAGCAGTCAATGCGGGGGGAAGGGGACCTATAATTCACCCCTCCACTTT. The J gene is TRBJ1-6, the V gene TRBV23-1, with a possible D match to TRBD1 (5 bases). TRBV23-1 is reported as an ORF; its role is uncertain. The CDR3 extends over 18 amino acids. V lost 1 base and J lost 2, with 15 bases in between.

This clonotype was seen a handful of times. This chain connects TRBV7-9 to TRBJ1-2; D is unresolved. This CDR3 region has 12 residues. Germline V gene sequence: CDR1 SEHNR, CDR2 FQNEAQ (reference sequence). Between the trimmed V and J ends, which lost 6 bases and 2 bases, there was a span of 7 bases. The CDR3 protein is CASSLRNYGYTF. The CDR3 nucleotides read TGTGCCAGCAGTCTTAGGAACTATGGCTACACCTTC.

The sample holds a few counts of this clonotype. The chain carries TRBV19 and TRBJ2-4, with unresolved D. V dropped 4 bases and J dropped 2 bases, with 9 bases sitting between them. Germline CDR1 is LNHDA and CDR2 is SQIVND (reference sequence). The CDR3 runs 14 residues. CDR3 protein: CASSTSETKNIQYF. The CDR3 nucleotides read TGTGCCAGTAGTACATCTGAAACCAAAAACATTCAGTACTTC.

The CDR3 DNA reads as TGTGCCAGCAGCTTAAGCGGGGGAGAGGGCGGTGAGCAGTTCTTC. Protein sequence: CASSLSGGEGGEQFF. V usage is TRBV11-2 and J usage is TRBJ2-1; the match to TRBD2 covers 8 bases. Germline V CDR1 and CDR2: SGHAT, FQNNGV. This CDR3 is built from 15 residues. J was trimmed by 9 bases and V by 2 bases; bases with no gene match: 9. Together with reference TRBV11-2 and TRBJ2-1, the CDR3 gives the full variable domain: EAGVAQSPRYKIIEKRQSVAFWCNPISGHATLYWYQQILGQGPKLLIQFQNNGVVDDSQLPKDRFSAERLKGVDSTLKIQPAKLEDSAVYLCASSLSGGEGGEQFFGPGTRLTVL.

J is TRBJ2-7 and V is TRBV3-1; the D gene is possibly TRBD2 (7 bases). The CDR3 extends over 17 amino acids. Germline V gene sequence: CDR1 LGHDT, CDR2 YNNKEL (reference sequence). Trimming took off 5 bases at V and 2 bases at J, with 22 bases between the two ends. The CDR3 DNA reads as TGTGCCAGCAGCTCCCGACGGGGGGCCGGGCTCCCCTACGAGCAGTACTTC. Residues: CASSSRRGAGLPYEQYF.

This chain uses TRBV7-8 with TRBJ1-4; D perhaps matches TRBD1 (5 bases). This CDR3 is 16 amino acids long. V lost 1 base, J lost 5 bases, and 14 bases lay in between. Germline CDR1 reads SGHVS; CDR2 reads FQNEAQ. The CDR3 spells CASSLGRGVLNEKLFF. CDR3 nucleotide sequence: TGTGCCAGCAGCTTAGGAAGGGGAGTCCTAAATGAAAAACTGTTTTTT.

This rearrangement joins TRBV7-6 to TRBJ2-1, with D possibly matching TRBD1 (7 bases). The germline V and J ends were trimmed by 2 bases and 7 bases, with 15 bases remaining between them. The CDR3 covers 15 residues. Germline CDR1 SGHVS, CDR2 FNYEAQ. This CDR3 is CASSLQPSGGNEQFF. In DNA form, the CDR3 reads TGTGCCAGCAGCTTACAGCCGTCAGGGGGGAATGAGCAGTTCTTC.

The chain couples TRBV9 to TRBJ2-3, with a weak D call TRBD2 (6 bases). V shed 1 base and J shed 0 bases, with 15 bases lying between them. The CDR3 covers 17 residues. CDR1 SGDLS and CDR2 YYNGEE come from the germline V gene. CDR3 coding DNA: TGTGCCAGCAGCGTAAGGAGCGGGTACTCTAGCACAGATACGCAGTATTTT. Translation gives CASSVRSGYSSTDTQYF.

The genes are TRBV12-3 or TRBV12-4 and TRBJ1-2, with D tentatively TRBD1 (5 bases). This CDR3 has 13 amino acids. Trimming left V 7 bases short and J 4 bases short, with 13 bases between. CDR3: CASKLQGAYGYTF. CDR3 sequence (DNA): TGTGCCAGCAAGCTTCAGGGAGCCTATGGCTACACCTTC.

The gene calls are TRBV28 and TRBJ1-6, with TRBD1 as a possible D gene (5 bases). Trimming took 1 base from V and 6 from J, leaving 13 bases between them. The CDR3 extends over 16 amino acids. CDR1 and CDR2 from the germline V gene are MDHEN and SYDVKM. The CDR3 sequence is CASSLSRGTFNSPLHF. The CDR3 DNA reads TGTGCCAGCAGTTTATCGAGGGGAACCTTTAATTCACCCCTCCACTTT.

V gene TRBV24-1 combines with J gene TRBJ2-2; D is ambiguous. The CDR3 is made up of 15 amino acids. The V gene's germline CDR1 is KGHDR and CDR2 SFDVKD. The ends were cut back, 5 bases at V and 4 bases at J, with 13 bases in the middle. The CDR3 region is CATSAAGFGTGELFF. Here the CDR3 DNA reads TGTGCCACCAGTGCAGCCGGGTTCGGCACCGGGGAGCTGTTTTTT.

The chain recombines TRBV6-5 with TRBJ1-3; D may be TRBD1 (5 bases). The germline V gene has CDR1 MNHEY and CDR2 SVGAGI. Deletions cut 6 bases from V and 5 bases from J, with 20 bases between. There are 16 residues in the CDR3. This CDR3 is CASRRTREDNRNTIYF. The CDR3 DNA sequence: TGTGCCAGCAGGCGGACCAGGGAGGATAACAGAAACACCATATATTTT.

V and J are TRBV20-1 and TRBJ2-1; 10 bases agree with TRBD2. The CDR3 extends over 15 amino acids. V shed 5 bases and J 3 bases; nucleotides not matched to a gene: 7. The germline gives CDR1 DFQATT, CDR2 SNEGSKA (reference sequence). The chain's CDR3 is CSASHPSGGYNEQFF. In DNA form, the CDR3 reads TGCAGTGCTTCTCACCCTAGCGGGGGCTACAATGAGCAGTTCTTC.

The chain has TRBV29-1 and TRBJ2-1; 12 nucleotides match TRBD2. The CDR3 is 16 residues long. Germline-derived CDR1 and CDR2 are SQVTM and ANQGSEA. V shed 4 bases and J 4 bases; nucleotides not matched to a gene: 8. The chain's CDR3 is CSVGRTSGTLYNEQFF. In nucleotides, the CDR3 is TGCAGCGTTGGCCGGACTAGCGGGACGCTTTACAATGAGCAGTTCTTC.